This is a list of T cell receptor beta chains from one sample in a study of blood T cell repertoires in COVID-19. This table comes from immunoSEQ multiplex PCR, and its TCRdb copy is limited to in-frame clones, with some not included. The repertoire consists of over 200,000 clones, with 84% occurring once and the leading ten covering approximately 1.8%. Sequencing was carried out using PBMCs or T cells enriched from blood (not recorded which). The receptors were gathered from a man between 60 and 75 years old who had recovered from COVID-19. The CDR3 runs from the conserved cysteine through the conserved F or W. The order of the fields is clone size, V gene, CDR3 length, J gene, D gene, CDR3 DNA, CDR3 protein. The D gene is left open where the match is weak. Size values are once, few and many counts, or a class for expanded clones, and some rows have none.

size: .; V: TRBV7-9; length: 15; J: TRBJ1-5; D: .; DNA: TGTGCCAGCAGCTTAGGCACAGGGCACAATCAGCCCCAGCATTTT; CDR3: CASSLGTGHNQPQHF
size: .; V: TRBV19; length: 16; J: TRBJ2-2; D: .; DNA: TGTGCCAGTAGTAAAGGGGCAGGGCTATTCACCGGGGAGCTGTTTTTT; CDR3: CASSKGAGLFTGELFF
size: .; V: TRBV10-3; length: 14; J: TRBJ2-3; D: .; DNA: TGTGCCATCAGCGGTACCCGGGGGGCGGATACGCAGTATTTT; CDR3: CAISGTRGADTQYF
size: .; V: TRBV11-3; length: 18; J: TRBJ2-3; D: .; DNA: TGTGCCAGCAGCTTAGGTTGGGACAACCGATTTAGCACAGATACGCAGTATTTT; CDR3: CASSLGWDNRFSTDTQYF
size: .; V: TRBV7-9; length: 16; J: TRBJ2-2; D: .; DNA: TGTGCCAGCAGCTTAGCCGGGGAAGTTAGCACCGGGGAGCTGTTTTTT; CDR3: CASSLAGEVSTGELFF
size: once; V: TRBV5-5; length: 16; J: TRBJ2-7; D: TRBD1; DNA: TGTGCCAGCAGCTTGATTATATACAGGGGCGCCTACGAGCAGTACTTC; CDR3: CASSLIIYRGAYEQYF
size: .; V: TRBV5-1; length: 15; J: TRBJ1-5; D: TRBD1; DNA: TGCGCCAGCAGCTTGGGACAGGGGTGGAACCAGCCCCAGCATTTT; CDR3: CASSLGQGWNQPQHF
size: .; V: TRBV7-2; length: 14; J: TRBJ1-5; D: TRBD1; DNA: TGTGCCAGCAGCTTAGGGGACAGTTTTCAGCCCCAGCATTTT; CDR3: CASSLGDSFQPQHF
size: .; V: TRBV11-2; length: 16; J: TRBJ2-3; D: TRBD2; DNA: TGTGCCAGCAGCCCCCTCACTAGCGGGGGGACAGATACGCAGTATTTT; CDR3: CASSPLTSGGTDTQYF
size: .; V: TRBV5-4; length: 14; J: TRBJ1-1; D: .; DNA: TGTGCCAGCAGCGGCGGGGACGGGCTCACTGAAGCTTTCTTT; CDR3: CASSGGDGLTEAFF
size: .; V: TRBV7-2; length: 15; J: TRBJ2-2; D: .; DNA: TGTGCCAGCAGCTTAGGTCTGTTGAACACCGGGGAGCTGTTTTTT; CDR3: CASSLGLLNTGELFF
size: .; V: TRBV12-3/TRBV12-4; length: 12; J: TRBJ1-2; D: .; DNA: TGTGCCAGCAGCTTGGGGCAAGGAGGCTACACCTTC; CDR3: CASSLGQGGYTF
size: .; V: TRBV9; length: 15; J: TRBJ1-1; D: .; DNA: TGTGCCAGCAGCGTAATGGAGGGCCAGAACACTGAAGCTTTCTTT; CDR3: CASSVMEGQNTEAFF
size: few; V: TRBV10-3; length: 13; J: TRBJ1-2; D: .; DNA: TGTGCCATCAGGACGGACAGTGACTATGGCTACACCTTC; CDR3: CAIRTDSDYGYTF
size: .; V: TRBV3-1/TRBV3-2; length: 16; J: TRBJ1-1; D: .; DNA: TGTGCCAGCAGCCTCCACGGTTCAGGGTCGAACACTGAAGCTTTCTTT; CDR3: CASSLHGSGSNTEAFF